This TCR beta chain was sequenced during a study of control samples from healthy donors and cancer patients. J lost 0 bases, V lost 4 bases, and 5 bases had no gene match. Germline CDR1 LNHDA, CDR2 SQIVND (reference sequence). The CDR3 is 15 residues long. The method was immunoSEQ multiplex PCR; TCRdb's version includes in-frame clones alone and lacks a portion of them. The sample holds 97,000 or so clones, about 91% seen once. This chain connects TRBV19 to TRBJ2-7, with TRBD1 matching over 8 bases. The sequenced sample was blood. The sequence was obtained from a woman younger than 35 in good health. CDR3 protein: CASSRPGQVSYEQYF. The CDR3, as DNA: TGTGCCAGTAGTAGACCGGGACAGGTCTCCTACGAGCAGTACTTC. The entire variable domain, with the rest obtained from reference TRBV19 and TRBJ2-7, is as follows: DGGITQSPKYLFRKEGQNVTLSCEQNLNHDAMYWYRQDPGQGLRLIYYSQIVNDFQKGDIAEGYSVSREKKESFPLTVTSAQKNPTAFYLCASSRPGQVSYEQYFGPGTRLTVT.